A single sample is the source of the 3 T cell receptor beta chains below, sequenced in a study of shared clonotypes between healthy human individuals. This table comes from immunoSEQ multiplex PCR, and its TCRdb copy is limited to in-frame clones, with some not included. The sample contains 100,000 or so clones, roughly half of which appear only once. The sample taken for sequencing was PBMCs. These receptors all stem from a woman in her thirties or forties in good health. Some clones in this sample may be carry-over from other donors' samples.

This clone was found many times. Other DNA sequences in this specimen translate into the identical CDR3. The genes are TRBV28 and TRBJ2-7; 12 bases line up with TRBD2. The V gene's germline CDR1 is MDHEN and CDR2 SYDVKM. J lost 3 bases, V lost 5 bases, and 2 bases had no gene match. The CDR3 runs to 14 residues. The CDR3 loop reads CASSGLAGIYEQYF. CDR3 nucleotides: TGTGCCAGCAGTGGACTAGCGGGGATCTACGAGCAGTACTTC.

This clone was seen only a few times. The genes are TRBV28 and TRBJ2-3; 7 bases are a match to TRBD1. Germline CDR1 is MDHEN and CDR2 is SYDVKM. With V trimmed by 5 bases and J by 2 bases, 4 bases remained unmatched. This CDR3 contains 14 residues. The CDR3: CASSTTGVTDTQYF. DNA of the CDR3: TGTGCCAGCAGTACTACAGGGGTCACAGATACGCAGTATTTT.

This rearrangement joins TRBV5-1 to TRBJ2-3; the match to TRBD2 covers 8 bases. The CDR3 extends over 14 amino acids. Per the germline V gene, CDR1 is SGHRS and CDR2 is YFSETQ. Germline trimming cut 5 bases from V and 4 bases from J; bases unmatched to any gene: 6. The CDR3 DNA follows: TGCGCCAGCAGAGACGGGAGGGCTTCAGATACGCAGTATTTT. Translating it yields CASRDGRASDTQYF.